The subject of this entry is one T cell receptor (beta chain). Its antigen has not been determined. Base qualities are not at hand, and no much larger clone is one base apart. These data belong to a study of TIL therapy for anti-PD-1-resistant metastatic lung cancer (dated by TCRdb to 2020 to 2023). About the full investigation: Tumors were collected before any PD-1/PD-L1 blockade, after which patients were given nivolumab, and patients who progressed were given lymphodepletion, an infusion of expanded TIL and IL-2. The cohort was predominantly lung adenocarcinoma, with four EGFR-mutant and two ALK-rearranged tumors, and half of patients were current or former smokers. T cell receptor beta sequencing of tumor and peripheral blood was used to follow clonotypes across the tumor, the expanded TIL product and serial blood samples. Across the cohort, whole-exome sequencing showed a median non-synonymous tumor mutation burden of 1.5 mutations per megabase. A median age of 54 years (range roughly 35-80) and a median tumor PD-L1 proportion score of roughly 5.4% were recorded among enrolled patients. Study-wide conclusions, independent of this receptor: Infused TIL clonotypes partially replaced the baseline peripheral repertoire then decayed over months, with no apparent association between persistence and response. The study protocol defined all tumor marker inferences as exploratory. The cohort was highly selected, with more treatment-naive, never-smoker and oncogene-addicted patients than typical, limiting generalizability.

Interpreted using the paper, the time point label stands for: pre-treatment sample, taken before nivolumab and TIL therapy. Adults with stage 4 NSCLC were enrolled from late 2017 to early 2020 in a dual-center phase I trial. The samples were obtained from a phase I trial that was single-arm and open-label and tested tumor-infiltrating lymphocyte therapy combined with nivolumab in advanced non-small cell lung cancer. Blood mononuclear cells from EDTA tubes were isolated by Ficoll gradient, snap-frozen as pellets, and DNA was extracted with a Qiagen mini-prep kit. The immunoSEQ v3 hsTCRB kit was used to amplify TCR beta CDR3 regions from genomic DNA through bias-controlled multiplex PCR. TCR libraries were sequenced on an Illumina NextSeq 500 to around 1.9 million read pairs for survey level or 5-6 million for deep level. In the original analysis: The immunoSEQ Analyzer software assigned V, D and J genes, filtered out non-productive sequences, and reported clonality. To compare repertoires between infused TIL and blood, productive Simpson clonality was used along with the Morisita overlap index of productive TRB rearrangements. The absolute count of a clonotype in blood was estimated by multiplying the lymphocyte count by the CD3+ fraction and by the productive frequency of the clone. TCRdb retrieved this table from immuneACCESS and kept in-frame rearrangements only. Not all clones are present; in checked studies, unresolved V genes account for under half, and no reason is known for the remainder. D and trimming come from the DNA, and the V and J calls and clone size come from that table. In all, the sample holds roughly 54,000 clones, and 80% to 90% of those were seen once. Roughly 2.6% of the sample is taken by the ten largest.

Its CDR3 holds 19 amino acids, cysteine through phenylalanine. Only the CDR3 region is kept as DNA, spanning 57 bases read in frame from base 1. CDR1 and CDR2 (SGHRS, YFSETQ) derive from the germline V gene. Trimming removed 1 base from V and 7 bases from J; the gene matches leave 16 bases unexplained. The receptor was derived from a person aged 25-85 years with non-small cell lung cancer. The chain is encoded by TRBV5-1 joined to TRBJ2-3, with TRBD1 matching 12 junction bases. The sample consisted of blood, taken at baseline. The DNA is TGCGCCAGCAGCTTGAGGTCCCCCGGGACAGGGGGCCTCACTTATACGCAGTATTTT. Translation gives CASSLRSPGTGGLTYTQYF.